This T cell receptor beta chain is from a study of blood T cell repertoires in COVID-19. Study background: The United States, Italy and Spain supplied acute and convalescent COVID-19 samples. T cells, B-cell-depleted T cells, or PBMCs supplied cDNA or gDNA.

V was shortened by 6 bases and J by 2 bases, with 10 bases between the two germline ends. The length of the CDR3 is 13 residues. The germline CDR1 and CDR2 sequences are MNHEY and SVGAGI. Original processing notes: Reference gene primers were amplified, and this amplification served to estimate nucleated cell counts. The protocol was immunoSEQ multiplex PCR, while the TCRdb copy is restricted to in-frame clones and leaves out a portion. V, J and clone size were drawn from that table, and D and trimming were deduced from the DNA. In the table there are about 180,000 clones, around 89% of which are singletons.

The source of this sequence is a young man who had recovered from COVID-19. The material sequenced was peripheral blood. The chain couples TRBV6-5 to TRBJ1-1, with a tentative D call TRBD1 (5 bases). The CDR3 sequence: CASSRQSNTEAFF. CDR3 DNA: TGTGCCAGCAGCCGACAGTCAAACACTGAAGCTTTCTTT.